A single sample is the source of the 17 T cell receptor beta chains below, sequenced in a study of blood T cell repertoires in COVID-19. Produced via immunoSEQ multiplex PCR; TCRdb's table is partial and in-frame only. The repertoire holds some 200,000 clones, with 84% as singletons. The sample consisted of peripheral blood. Receptors originate from a woman over 75 with COVID-19, enrolled during active disease.

This clone showed up just a few times. This chain connects TRBV19 to TRBJ1-2; TRBD1 agrees at 9 bases. Germline CDR1 and CDR2: LNHDA and SQIVND (reference sequence). Germline trimming cut 5 bases from V and 3 bases from J; bases unmatched to any gene: 13. The CDR3 runs 17 residues. CDR3 coding DNA: TGTGCCAGTAGTCTCCGGGGGGGACAGGGAGGTCACTATGGCTACACCTTC. This sequence encodes CASSLRGGQGGHYGYTF.

The chain has TRBV19 and TRBJ2-3; the D gene is possibly TRBD2 (6 bases). The CDR3 has 15 amino acids. Germline V gene sequence: CDR1 LNHDA, CDR2 SQIVND (reference sequence). Trimming removed 5 bases at V and 0 bases at J, with 12 bases between. The CDR3 DNA reads TGTGCCAGTAGTGGCGGAGGGTCTAGCACAGATACGCAGTATTTT. Its translation is CASSGGGSSTDTQYF. Full variable domain (rest looked up from reference TRBV19 and TRBJ2-3): DGGITQSPKYLFRKEGQNVTLSCEQNLNHDAMYWYRQDPGQGLRLIYYSQIVNDFQKGDIAEGYSVSREKKESFPLTVTSAQKNPTAFYLCASSGGGSSTDTQYFGPGTRLTVL.

The chain joins TRBV2 to TRBJ1-4, with D unclear. Trimming shortened V by 1 base and J by 8 bases, and 14 bases separated the two germline ends. This CDR3 is built from 15 residues. Germline V CDR1 and CDR2: SNHLY, FYNNEI. This CDR3 is CASSEGLVRREKLFF. DNA for the CDR3: TGTGCCAGCAGTGAAGGGTTGGTAAGGAGGGAAAAACTGTTTTTT.

The rearrangement links TRBV19 to TRBJ1-1; no clear D gene. The germline V gene has CDR1 LNHDA and CDR2 SQIVND (reference sequence). The CDR3 loop spans 11 amino acids. CDR3 in amino acids: CGSGKNTEAFF. The CDR3 DNA follows: TGTGGGTCGGGGAAGAACACTGAAGCTTTCTTT.

This clone has just a few counts. The gene calls are TRBV6-5 and TRBJ1-6, with TRBD1 matching over 7 bases. CDR3 length equals 13 residues. Trimming removed 10 bases from V and 8 bases from J; junction bases left unmatched: 8. In germline, CDR1 is MNHEY, CDR2 SVGAGI. The CDR3 coding sequence is TGTGCCACCGGGGACAGCTTTTATTCACCCCTCCACTTT. Protein product: CATGDSFYSPLHF.

With regard to this clone: Other DNA variants within this sample encode the same CDR3. V and J are TRBV6-5 and TRBJ2-2; 9 nucleotides align to TRBD1. V shed 5 bases, J shed 1 base, and the junction held 2 bases outside the gene matches. The CDR3 runs to 15 residues. Germline V gives CDR1 MNHEY, CDR2 SVGAGI. This chain's CDR3 is CASSPGQGNTGELFF. In DNA, the CDR3 is TGTGCCAGCAGTCCGGGACAGGGGAACACCGGGGAGCTGTTTTTT.

The genes are TRBV7-2 and TRBJ2-5; D call uncertain. The CDR3 contains 15 residues. Trimming left V 5 bases short and J 1 base short, with 14 bases between. The germline V gene has CDR1 SGHTA and CDR2 FQGNSA. The CDR3 DNA follows: TGTGCCAGCAGCCGTGACACCGCCCGCCAAGAGACCCAGTACTTC. It specifies CASSRDTARQETQYF.

The chain couples TRBV9 to TRBJ1-2, with 9 bases fitting TRBD1. CDR1 is SGDLS, CDR2 YYNGEE, per germline. V lost 3 bases, J lost 8 bases, and 11 bases stayed unmatched. The CDR3 contains 15 residues. CDR3 sequence (DNA): TGTGCCAGCAGCGCACAAGGGGGACAGGGCGGCGGCTACACCTTC. Its protein is CASSAQGGQGGGYTF.

This clone was seen once. The chain carries TRBV7-8 and TRBJ2-1; the D gene is possibly TRBD1 (8 bases). The CDR3 has 21 residues. The germline V and J ends were trimmed by 0 bases and 10 bases, with 34 bases remaining between them. Germline lookup yields CDR1 SGHVS and CDR2 FQNEAQ. The CDR3 spells CASSLALSQGESGALLSEQFF. The CDR3 DNA sequence: TGTGCCAGCAGCTTAGCGCTTTCACAGGGGGAAAGCGGGGCCCTCCTAAGCGAGCAGTTCTTC.

The V and J genes are TRBV6-5 and TRBJ1-4; a weak D match, TRBD1 (6 bases). CDR3 length equals 13 residues. CDR1 is MNHEY and CDR2 is SVGAGI in the germline V gene. Deletions cut 2 bases from V and 7 bases from J, with 8 bases between. CDR3 loop: CASSYRQVEKLFF. The CDR3 region has the DNA TGTGCCAGCAGTTACCGACAGGTTGAAAAACTGTTTTTT.

The chain uses TRBV2 and TRBJ2-5; D possibly corresponds to TRBD1 (6 bases). Germline CDR1 reads SNHLY; CDR2 reads FYNNEI. Trimming took off 0 bases at V and 4 bases at J, with 30 bases between the two ends. This CDR3 spans 21 amino acids. The CDR3 sequence is CASSEALGAGVYRGFGETQYF. In DNA, the CDR3 is TGTGCCAGCAGTGAAGCGTTAGGGGCAGGGGTATATCGAGGGTTTGGAGAGACCCAGTACTTC.

The rearrangement joins TRBV3-1 (or the pseudogene TRBV3-2) to TRBJ1-2; possibly TRBD1 for D (5 bases). Germline assignment: CDR1 LGHDT and CDR2 YNNKEL (reference sequence). V was trimmed by 10 bases and J by 6 bases, leaving 18 bases between them. There are 13 residues in the CDR3. As DNA, the CDR3 is TGTGCCACCGCCCAGGTCTGGGGGGATGGCTACACCTTC. Amino acid sequence: CATAQVWGDGYTF.

The rearrangement joins TRBV7-6 to TRBJ1-3; D might be TRBD1 (5 bases). V was pared by 3 bases and J by 2 bases, with 17 bases between. The CDR3 loop spans 17 amino acids. Germline loops: CDR1 SGHVS, CDR2 FNYEAQ. CDR3 residues: CASSFSGAGAAGNTIYF. The DNA of the CDR3 is TGTGCCAGCAGCTTTTCGGGCGCTGGGGCTGCTGGAAACACCATATATTTT.

This chain uses TRBV7-8 with TRBJ1-6, with D uncertain. Trimming took 2 bases from V and 7 from J, leaving 9 bases between them. This CDR3 spans 14 amino acids. CDR1 is SGHVS and CDR2 is FQNEAQ in the germline V gene. Here the CDR3 reads CASSLNNGNSPLHF. The CDR3 DNA sequence: TGTGCCAGCAGCTTAAATAATGGCAATTCACCCCTCCACTTT.

The chain combines TRBV5-1 with TRBJ2-2; D perhaps matches TRBD2 (6 bases). Trimming shortened V by 0 bases and J by 3 bases, and 9 bases separated the two germline ends. From germline, CDR1 is SGHRS and CDR2 YFSETQ. The CDR3 extends over 15 amino acids. CDR3 in DNA: TGCGCCAGCAGCTTGGCCGGGGGAGACACCGGGGAGCTGTTTTTT. It specifies CASSLAGGDTGELFF.

This chain uses TRBV27 with TRBJ1-1, with 8 bases identical to TRBD1. The trim removed 5 bases at V and 1 base at J, leaving 3 bases unmatched. Germline-derived CDR1 and CDR2 are MNHEY and SMNVEV (reference sequence). This CDR3 contains 14 residues. CDR3 residues: CASSRGQGNTEAFF. The CDR3, as DNA: TGTGCCAGCAGTCGCGGACAGGGGAACACTGAAGCTTTCTTT.

The V gene is TRBV28, the J gene TRBJ1-1; D is perhaps TRBD1 (6 bases). This CDR3 region has 19 residues. Germline values: CDR1 MDHEN, CDR2 SYDVKM. Trimming removed 2 bases at V and 0 bases at J, with 22 bases between. The CDR3 nucleotides read TGTGCCAGCAGTTTAAAAGTGTCGTGGGGGCCTTATATGAACACTGAAGCTTTCTTT. It specifies CASSLKVSWGPYMNTEAFF.